One and the same sample provided the 25 T cell receptor beta chains below, sequenced in a study of cytomegalovirus exposure and HLA in healthy donors. Primers: 60 Vbeta forward and 13 Jbeta reverse. The data were produced by immunoSEQ multiplex PCR, yet TCRdb's version contains in-frame clones alone and is incomplete. Of roughly 240,000 clones in the sample, roughly 80% were seen once. Input material: PBMCs. Every receptor here comes from a woman aged 40 to 49 in good health and CMV-seropositive.

CDR3 nucleotide sequence: TGTGCCAGCAGCCAAACCTACAGGGGCCACGAGCAGTACTTC. Translation gives CASSQTYRGHEQYF. The rearrangement uses TRBV28 and TRBJ2-7; 7 bases map to TRBD1. J lost 5 bases, V lost 6 bases, and 10 bases had no gene match. Germline CDR1 is MDHEN and CDR2 is SYDVKM. CDR3 length: 14 residues.

CDR3 in amino acids: CASSPRGPTDTQYF. As DNA, the CDR3 is TGTGCCAGTAGCCCCAGGGGGCCCACAGATACGCAGTATTTT. The gene calls are TRBV19 and TRBJ2-3, with 8 bases aligning to TRBD1. V shed 6 bases and J 2 bases; nucleotides not matched to a gene: 4. Germline lookup yields CDR1 LNHDA and CDR2 SQIVND (reference sequence). The CDR3 contains 14 residues.

The chain combines TRBV23-1 with TRBJ2-7; no definite D call. TRBV23-1 is recorded as an ORF, its role being uncertain. CDR3 length: 15 amino acids. V was trimmed by 3 bases and J by 6 bases, leaving 18 bases between them. The CDR3 protein is CASSHRSIPRFEQYF. The CDR3 nucleotides read TGCGCCAGCAGTCACCGTAGCATTCCCCGCTTCGAGCAGTACTTC.

This clone was counted a single time. The chain joins TRBV6-1 to TRBJ2-1; the match to TRBD1 covers 10 bases. With V trimmed by 3 bases and J by 3 bases, 8 bases remained unmatched. The length of the CDR3 is 17 residues. Germline V lookup: CDR1 MNHNS, CDR2 SASEGT. DNA of the CDR3: TGTGCCAGCAGTGACCCCGCGACAGGGGGCAACTACAATGAGCAGTTCTTC. This sequence encodes CASSDPATGGNYNEQFF.

This chain uses TRBV28 with TRBJ1-2; TRBD1 agrees at 10 bases. The CDR3 is made up of 14 amino acids. V shed 8 bases, J shed 7 bases, and the junction held 10 bases outside the gene matches. In germline, CDR1 is MDHEN, CDR2 SYDVKM. The CDR3 is CASRKPGTGVGYTF. The CDR3 coding sequence is TGTGCCAGCCGAAAGCCCGGGACAGGGGTTGGCTACACCTTC.

A few counts support this clone. The rearrangement joins TRBV4-2 to TRBJ1-5; 8 bases are a match to TRBD1. Unmatched junction bases numbered 6, after V lost 2 bases and J lost 9 bases. The CDR3 is 14 amino acids. Germline values: CDR1 LGHNA, CDR2 YNFKEQ. The CDR3 nucleotides read TGTGCCAGCAGCCAAAGGACAGGGAACCGGCCCCAGCATTTT. This encodes CASSQRTGNRPQHF.

This rearrangement joins TRBV4-3 to TRBJ1-4; D remains ambiguous. The CDR3 has 15 residues. V lost 0 bases and J lost 7, with 12 bases in between. Looked up from germline, CDR1 is LGHNA and CDR2 is YSLEER. The CDR3 reads CASSQEATGSEKLFF. CDR3 sequence (DNA): TGCGCCAGCAGCCAAGAGGCCACTGGGAGTGAAAAACTGTTTTTT.

The CDR3 loop is CASSVVPGSSYGYTF. CDR3 in DNA: TGTGCCAGCAGCGTAGTACCCGGGTCCTCCTATGGCTACACCTTC. The chain links TRBV9 to TRBJ1-2; D gene uncertain. The CDR3 covers 15 residues. Looked up from germline, CDR1 is SGDLS and CDR2 is YYNGEE. The germline V and J ends were trimmed by 0 bases and 4 bases, with 13 bases remaining between them.

The chain links TRBV19 to TRBJ1-1; the D gene is possibly TRBD1 (6 bases). Trimming shortened V by 3 bases and J by 4 bases, and 12 bases separated the two germline ends. The CDR3 extends over 14 amino acids. Germline lookup yields CDR1 LNHDA and CDR2 SQIVND (reference sequence). The CDR3 DNA is TGTGCCAGTAGTATCAGGGGCGAGGGCACTGAAGCTTTCTTT. Encoded protein: CASSIRGEGTEAFF.

The DNA for the CDR3 is TGCAGTGCTCACAGGGAGCCCCCCCTCCACTTT. It specifies CSAHREPPLHF. The J gene is TRBJ1-6, the V gene TRBV20-1; possible D gene TRBD1, 6 bases. Germline CDR1 DFQATT, CDR2 SNEGSKA (reference sequence). The CDR3 is made up of 11 amino acids. Between the trimmed V and J ends, which lost 5 bases and 13 bases, there was a span of 12 bases.

The CDR3 sequence: CASTAQTGGDSLHF. As DNA, the CDR3 is TGTGCCAGCACCGCACAAACAGGGGGCGATTCCCTCCACTTT. The chain couples TRBV5-4 to TRBJ1-6; 9 bases align to TRBD1. CDR1 and CDR2 from the germline V gene are SGHNT and YYREEE (reference sequence). The V and J ends lost 6 bases and 14 bases, in that order; junction bases with no gene match: 12. This CDR3 is built from 14 residues.

The chain combines TRBV7-2 with TRBJ1-3; the D is unclear. This CDR3 contains 13 residues. V lost 1 base and J 7 bases, leaving 8 bases between the germline ends. CDR1 is SGHTA, CDR2 FQGNSA, per germline. DNA for the CDR3: TGTGCCAGCAGCTTAGGACGGAGCAACACCATATATTTT. Amino acids: CASSLGRSNTIYF.

The J gene is TRBJ2-1, the V gene TRBV6-1; 8 nucleotides match TRBD1. Unmatched junction bases numbered 3, after V lost 6 bases and J lost 5 bases. The CDR3 is 13 residues long. Looked up from germline, CDR1 is MNHNS and CDR2 is SASEGT. The CDR3 loop is CASRDRGNNEQFF. The CDR3 nucleotides read TGTGCCAGCAGAGACAGGGGTAACAATGAGCAGTTCTTC.

The gene calls are TRBV5-4 and TRBJ1-4; no clear D. Trimming took off 3 bases at V and 2 bases at J, with 11 bases between the two ends. This CDR3 has 15 residues. Germline CDR1 SGHNT, CDR2 YYREEE (reference sequence). The CDR3 bases are TGTGCCAGCAGCTCCGGAGGAGGGACTAATGAAAAACTGTTTTTT. Protein: CASSSGGGTNEKLFF.

The chain couples TRBV27 to TRBJ2-2; 10 bases line up with TRBD1. V shed 6 bases and J 4 bases; nucleotides not matched to a gene: 8. The CDR3 consists of 16 residues. The germline V gene encodes CDR1 MNHEY and CDR2 SMNVEV (reference sequence). CDR3 coding DNA: TGTGCCAGCAGAGGACAGGGGGTTATGGGCACCGGGGAGCTGTTTTTT. Its protein product is CASRGQGVMGTGELFF.

The genes are TRBV2 and TRBJ2-7; TRBD1 matches 7 bases. Germline CDR1 reads SNHLY; CDR2 reads FYNNEI. There are 15 residues in the CDR3. J lost 6 bases, V lost 0 bases, and 8 bases had no gene match. CDR3 loop: CASSEAAGTVFEQYF. The CDR3 bases are TGTGCCAGCAGTGAAGCGGCCGGGACAGTTTTCGAGCAGTACTTC. The full variable domain, completed using reference TRBV2 and TRBJ2-7, is EPEVTQTPSHQVTQMGQEVILRCVPISNHLYFYWYRQILGQKVEFLVSFYNNEISEKSEIFDDQFSVERPDGSNFTLKIRSTKLEDSAMYFCASSEAAGTVFEQYFGPGTRLTVT.

This rearrangement joins TRBV19 to TRBJ1-2; D gene uncertain. The CDR3 contains 13 residues. In germline, CDR1 is LNHDA, CDR2 SQIVND (reference sequence). V lost 4 bases to trimming and J lost 4 bases, with 10 bases between them. The CDR3 region has the DNA TGTGCCAGTAGTACGACTCCCCTCTATGGCTACACCTTC. Translated, it gives CASSTTPLYGYTF.

This clone came up a few times. V is TRBV4-1 and J is TRBJ2-1, with D unresolved. The CDR3 loop spans 14 amino acids. CDR1 and CDR2 (germline): MGHRA, YSYEKL. The germline V and J ends were trimmed by 0 bases and 3 bases, with 6 bases remaining between them. The CDR3 loop is CASSQDGDYNEQFF. CDR3 bases: TGCGCCAGCAGCCAAGACGGAGACTACAATGAGCAGTTCTTC.

This clone was counted once. The chain combines TRBV9 with TRBJ1-3; 7 bases agree with TRBD1. Germline CDR1 is SGDLS and CDR2 is YYNGEE. The length of the CDR3 is 16 residues. V lost 1 base, J lost 0 bases, and 4 bases stayed unmatched. The CDR3 nucleotides are TGTGCCAGCAGCGTAAGTGACAGGGCCTCTGGAAACACCATATATTTT. The encoded protein is CASSVSDRASGNTIYF.

The chain couples TRBV7-9 to TRBJ1-4; possible D gene TRBD1, 5 bases. Per the germline V gene, CDR1 is SEHNR and CDR2 is FQNEAQ (reference sequence). V was cut by 5 bases and J by 8 bases, with 18 bases left in between. CDR3 length equals 15 residues. CDR3: CASSPRDGGAEKLFF. The CDR3 DNA reads TGTGCCAGCAGCCCCCGGGACGGAGGGGCAGAAAAACTGTTTTTT.

The chain couples TRBV5-1 to TRBJ1-4; 10 bases fit TRBD1. Germline lookup yields CDR1 SGHRS and CDR2 YFSETQ. CDR3 length equals 14 residues. With 4 bases clipped from V and 5 bases from J, the junction kept 2 bases outside the gene matches. DNA for the CDR3: TGCGCCAGCAGCCAGACAGGGGGCAATGAAAAACTGTTTTTT. Translating gives CASSQTGGNEKLFF.

The chain employs TRBV19 and TRBJ1-2, with D possibly TRBD1 on 6 matching bases. Trimming shortened V by 2 bases and J by 3 bases, and 7 bases separated the two germline ends. CDR3 length equals 13 residues. Germline V gene data show CDR1 as LNHDA and CDR2 as SQIVND (reference sequence). CDR3 sequence: CASSIQGYYGYTF. CDR3 nucleotide sequence: TGTGCCAGTAGTATACAGGGGTACTATGGCTACACCTTC.

The chain links TRBV28 to TRBJ2-1; D is unresolved. The CDR3 has 12 amino acids. CDR1 is MDHEN and CDR2 is SYDVKM in the germline V gene. Trimming cost V 3 bases and J 6 bases, with 6 bases left between them. The CDR3 region has the DNA TGTGCCAGCAGTTTGGCTTTCAATGAGCAGTTCTTC. Translated: CASSLAFNEQFF.

The rearrangement joins TRBV18 to TRBJ1-2, with D possibly TRBD1 on 5 matching bases. Trimming removed 5 bases from V and 4 bases from J, with 14 bases in between. CDR1 is KGHSH and CDR2 is LQKENI in the germline V gene. This CDR3 has 14 amino acids. CDR3 DNA: TGTGCCAGCTCAGCATTACAGGATCTCTATGGCTACACCTTC. Translation: CASSALQDLYGYTF. Filled out from reference TRBV18 and TRBJ1-2, the complete variable domain reads NAGVMQNPRHLVRRRGQEARLRCSPMKGHSHVYWYRQLPEEGLKFMVYLQKENIIDESGMPKERFSAEFPKEGPSILRIQQVVRGDSAAYFCASSALQDLYGYTFGSGTRLTVV.

The chain links TRBV6-5 to TRBJ1-2; a possible D gene is TRBD1 (5 bases). CDR3 size: 15 residues. The germline gives CDR1 MNHEY, CDR2 SVGAGI. The V and J ends lost 6 bases and 8 bases respectively, with 22 bases between them. The CDR3 DNA is TGTGCCAGCAGCTCCCCGGCCAGTGGGGCGGGAGGCTACACCTTC. Its protein is CASSSPASGAGGYTF.